Listed below are T cell receptor beta chains from one sample, sequenced in a study of regulatory T cells. The repertoire was sequenced with immunoSEQ multiplex PCR; TCRdb's copy has only in-frame clones and lacks some. The table records some 20,000 clones, approximately 94% of them present only once. The sequenced sample was CD8+ T cells sorted from blood. The source of these receptors is a child between 2 and 9 years old with CD3G deficiency. The CDR3 runs from the conserved cysteine through the conserved F or W. A D gene is named only where the DNA matches it firmly. The size field is filled for only some rows; it gives once, few, many or a size class.

>TRBV7-9|few|TRBJ2-2|TRBD1
TGTGCCAGCAGCTTAGCCCAGGGGGCCGGGGAGCTGTTTTTT
CASSLAQGAGELFF
>TRBV7-8|NA|TRBJ2-2|NA
TGTGCCAGCAGCTTGAGGGGTCTAGAGCTGTTTTTT
CASSLRGLELFF
>TRBV11-2|NA|TRBJ2-3|NA
TGTGCCAGCAGCTTTTTGGACAGCCTCACAGATACGCAGTATTTT
CASSFLDSLTDTQYF
>TRBV6-6|NA|TRBJ2-1|NA
TGTGCCAGCAGTTACGTCCACTACAATGAGCAGTTCTTC
CASSYVHYNEQFF
>TRBV28|once|TRBJ1-2|NA
TGTGCCAGCAGTCCCAGTTCCCCCTTTCTCGACTATGGCTACACCTTC
CASSPSSPFLDYGYTF
>TRBV4-1|NA|TRBJ2-6|NA
TGCGCCAGCAGCCACCCCACCTCTGGGGCCAACGTCCTGACTTTC
CASSHPTSGANVLTF
>TRBV28|NA|TRBJ2-7|TRBD2
TGTGCCAGCAGGCCGGTAGCGGGAGAACCCTACGAGCAGTACTTC
CASRPVAGEPYEQYF
>TRBV6-1|NA|TRBJ2-1|NA
TGTGCCAGCAGTGAACGCGTGACAACAGGCGAGCAGTTCTTC
CASSERVTTGEQFF
>TRBV7-8|once|TRBJ2-5|TRBD2
TGTGCCAGCAGCCGGGAGGGCGGGAGAGGGAGAGAGACCCAGTACTTC
CASSREGGRGRETQYF
>TRBV4-1|NA|TRBJ1-1|NA
TGCGCCAGCAGCCAAGGATTGTCCAGCGGCCGCCCTGAAGCTTTCTTT
CASSQGLSSGRPEAFF
>TRBV10-2|NA|TRBJ2-3|TRBD1
TGCGCCAGCAGTGCCTCGGGACAGGGGAGAGATACGCAGTATTTT
CASSASGQGRDTQYF
>TRBV6-5|NA|TRBJ1-2|NA
TGTGCCAGCAGAGACTCAGGCGTATCTAACTATGGCTACACCTTC
CASRDSGVSNYGYTF
>TRBV11-2|NA|TRBJ2-7|TRBD2
TGTGCCAGCAGCCCGGGGACTAGCGTCTCCTACGAGCAGTACTTC
CASSPGTSVSYEQYF
>TRBV28|NA|TRBJ2-1|NA
TGTGCCAGCAGTTTTTGGGGGACCATCAATGAGTTGTTCTTC
CASSFWGTINELFF
>TRBV27|NA|TRBJ1-1|NA
TGTGCCAGCAGTCCAGGGGATCAGAACACTGAAGCTTTCTTT
CASSPGDQNTEAFF
>TRBV7-5|NA|TRBJ2-7|NA
TGTGCCAGAAGCTTGTGCGGAGCCCTACGCTACGAGCAGTACTTC
CARSLCGALRYEQYF
>TRBV27|once|TRBJ2-5|NA
TGTGCCAGCAGTTACAGGGAAGGTTGGACCCAGTACTTC
CASSYREGWTQYF
>TRBV19|NA|TRBJ2-7|NA
TGTGCCAGTTCAAAAAGCATCGCCTACGAGCAGTACTTC
CASSKSIAYEQYF
>TRBV27|NA|TRBJ1-1|NA
TGTGCCAGCAGTTCCGGGACAGAAGCTTTCTTT
CASSSGTEAFF
>TRBV11-2|NA|TRBJ2-7|NA
TGTGCCAGCAGCTTACCCCCGGCGGACGAGCAGTACTTC
CASSLPPADEQYF
>TRBV19|NA|TRBJ2-4|NA
TGTGCCAGTAGTATGGGACTTAGAAACATTCAGTACTTC
CASSMGLRNIQYF
>TRBV5-1|NA|TRBJ2-3|TRBD2
TGCGCCAGCAGCTTGGAGGCGGGAGGCCCTGAAGATACGCAGTATTTT
CASSLEAGGPEDTQYF
>TRBV4-1|NA|TRBJ2-7|TRBD2
TGCGCCAGCAGCCAAGCCCACGGGAGGGGAGAGCAGTACTTC
CASSQAHGRGEQYF
>TRBV11-3|NA|TRBJ2-5|TRBD2
TGTGCCAGCAGCTTTCACGGTGGACTAGCGGGAGGGCAAGAGACCCAGTACTTC
CASSFHGGLAGGQETQYF
>TRBV5-1|NA|TRBJ2-1|TRBD2
TGCGCCAGCAGCTCCCCACTAGCGGGAGTTTTTGGTGAGCAGTTCTTC
CASSSPLAGVFGEQFF
>TRBV28|NA|TRBJ1-2|TRBD1
TGTGCCACCATGGACAGGGGGCTCGGCTACACCTTC
CATMDRGLGYTF
>TRBV28|NA|TRBJ2-7|NA
TGTGCCAGCAGCCCGCGAGGGCCGATAACCTACGAGCAGTACTTC
CASSPRGPITYEQYF
>TRBV13|NA|TRBJ1-1|NA
TGTGCCAGCAGCCCAGGGAGGAACACTGAAGCTTTCTTT
CASSPGRNTEAFF
>TRBV19|NA|TRBJ2-2|NA
TGTGCCAGTAGTCTGTCAGCCCCCGGGGAGCTGTTTTTT
CASSLSAPGELFF
>TRBV7-8|NA|TRBJ2-7|TRBD1
TGTGCCAGCAGCTTGGGGACAGGGGGATCATACGAGCAGTACTTC
CASSLGTGGSYEQYF
>TRBV6-1|NA|TRBJ2-7|NA
TGTGCCAGCAGTGAACTCGGGGCGGGCTACGAGCAGTACTTC
CASSELGAGYEQYF
>TRBV28|once|TRBJ1-3|TRBD1
TGTGCCAGCGGGGACAGGGGAAACACCATATATTTT
CASGDRGNTIYF
>TRBV5-1|NA|TRBJ2-1|NA
TGCGCCAGCAGCCTGGTCGACAATGAGCAGTTCTTC
CASSLVDNEQFF
>TRBV30|NA|TRBJ1-2|NA
TGTGCCTGGTCCGGAAGGGGCAACCACTATGGCTACACCTTC
CAWSGRGNHYGYTF
>TRBV27|NA|TRBJ2-6|TRBD2
TGTGCCAGCAGTCCCGGGGGGACCGGGGCCAACGTCCTGACTTTC
CASSPGGTGANVLTF
>TRBV7-9|NA|TRBJ2-5|NA
TGTGCCAGCAGCTTAGGCCAAGAGACCCAGTACTTC
CASSLGQETQYF
>TRBV19|NA|TRBJ2-2|TRBD2
TGTGCCAGTAGCTTGGGACTAGCGGGAGAGTCGAACACCGGGGAGCTGTTTTTT
CASSLGLAGESNTGELFF
>TRBV6-1|NA|TRBJ2-1|NA
TGTGCCAGCAGTGGACCGCTAGTTGGAGTTATTGGTGAGCAGTTCTTC
CASSGPLVGVIGEQFF
>TRBV10-3|NA|TRBJ2-4|NA
TGTGCCATCAGTGAGTCACCCGGGGGTCAGGACATTCAGTACTTC
CAISESPGGQDIQYF
>TRBV5-1|NA|TRBJ2-7|NA
TGCGCCAGCAGCTCAGGAATCGAGCAGTACTTC
CASSSGIEQYF
>TRBV28|NA|TRBJ2-1|NA
TGTGCCAGCAGTCCAGTCGCAACCCACAATGAGCAGTTCTTC
CASSPVATHNEQFF
>TRBV7-9|NA|TRBJ2-1|TRBD2
TGTGCCAGCAGCCCTGGACTAGCGGGGAAAACCTACAATGAGCAGTTCTTC
CASSPGLAGKTYNEQFF
>TRBV28|NA|TRBJ2-7|NA
TGTGCCAGCAGTTCCTACAGGGTGGACGAGCAGTACTTC
CASSSYRVDEQYF
>TRBV6-1|NA|TRBJ2-1|NA
TGTGCCAGCAGTGAACACCCAGGGGCCCACAATGAGCAGTTCTTC
CASSEHPGAHNEQFF
>TRBV7-8|NA|TRBJ2-7|TRBD2
TGTGCCAGCAGCTTAGGGGTAGCGGGAGCCTCCTACGAGCAGTACTTC
CASSLGVAGASYEQYF
>TRBV28|NA|TRBJ1-2|NA
TGTGCCAGCAGTCCCGGACAGGGCTACACCTTC
CASSPGQGYTF
>TRBV7-9|NA|TRBJ2-7|NA
TGTGCCAGCAGCTACGGAGAGTCCTACGAGCAGTACTTC
CASSYGESYEQYF
>TRBV7-9|NA|TRBJ2-1|TRBD2
TGTGCCAGCAGCGGACTAGCGGGAGTACGCGAGCAGTTCTTC
CASSGLAGVREQFF
>TRBV28|NA|TRBJ1-5|NA
TGTGCCAGCATGGGGGGTGGGCTCGGCGCAGGGCTTCAGCCCCAGCATTTT
CASMGGGLGAGLQPQHF
>TRBV11-2|NA|TRBJ2-7|NA
TGTGCCAGCAGCTTAGGTCAGGGGCTGATCTACGAGCAGTACTTC
CASSLGQGLIYEQYF
>TRBV7-9|NA|TRBJ2-3|NA
TGTGCCAGCAGCTTAGGACCAGGGACAGATACGCAGTATTTT
CASSLGPGTDTQYF